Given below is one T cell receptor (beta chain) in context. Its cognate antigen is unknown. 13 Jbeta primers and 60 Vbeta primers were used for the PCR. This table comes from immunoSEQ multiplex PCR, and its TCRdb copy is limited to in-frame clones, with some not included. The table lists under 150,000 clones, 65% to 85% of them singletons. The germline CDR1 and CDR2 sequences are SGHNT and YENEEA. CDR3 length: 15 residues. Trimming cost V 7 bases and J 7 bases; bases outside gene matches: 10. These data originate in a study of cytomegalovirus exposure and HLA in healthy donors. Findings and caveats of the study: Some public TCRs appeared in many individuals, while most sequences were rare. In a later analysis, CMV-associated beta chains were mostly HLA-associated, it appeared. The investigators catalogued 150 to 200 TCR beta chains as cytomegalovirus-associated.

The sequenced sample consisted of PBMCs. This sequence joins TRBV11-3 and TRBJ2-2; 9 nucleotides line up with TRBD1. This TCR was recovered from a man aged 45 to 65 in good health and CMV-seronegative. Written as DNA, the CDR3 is TGTGCCAGCACCACGACAGGGGGTATAGGCGGGGAGCTGTTTTTT. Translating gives CASTTTGGIGGELFF. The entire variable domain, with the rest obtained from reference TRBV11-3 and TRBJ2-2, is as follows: EAGVVQSPRYKIIEKKQPVAFWCNPISGHNTLYWYLQNLGQGPELLIRYENEEAVDDSQLPKDRFSAERLKGVDSTLKIQPAELGDSAVYLCASTTTGGIGGELFFGEGSRLTVL.